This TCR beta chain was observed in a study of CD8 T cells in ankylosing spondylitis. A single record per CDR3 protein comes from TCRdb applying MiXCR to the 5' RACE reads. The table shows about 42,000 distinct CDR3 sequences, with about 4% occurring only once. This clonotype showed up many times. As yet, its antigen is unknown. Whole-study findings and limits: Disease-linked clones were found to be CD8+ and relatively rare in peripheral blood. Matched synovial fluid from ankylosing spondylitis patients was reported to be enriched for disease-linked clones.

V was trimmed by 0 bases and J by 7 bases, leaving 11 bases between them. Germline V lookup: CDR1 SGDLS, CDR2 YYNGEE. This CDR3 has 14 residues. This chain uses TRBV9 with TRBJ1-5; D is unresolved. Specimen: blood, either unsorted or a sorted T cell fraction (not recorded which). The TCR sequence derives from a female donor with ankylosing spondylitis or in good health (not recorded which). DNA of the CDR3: TGTGCCAGCAGCGTAGGGCGGGAGGGACAGCCCCAGCATTTT. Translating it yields CASSVGREGQPQHF.